These 30 T cell receptor beta chains were sequenced from one sample in a study of CD8+ T cells in alopecia areata. Reverse transcribed after extraction, RNA yielded cDNA as the sequencing template. Libraries were prepared by immunoSEQ multiplex PCR; TCRdb keeps only in-frame clonotypes and omits some of them. The repertoire includes about 69,000 clones, under 75% of them detected once, and about 15% sits in the top ten. Specimen: CD8+ T cells sorted from blood, collected at week 0. All receptors derive from a human donor with alopecia areata.

The J gene is TRBJ2-3, the V gene TRBV5-4; 9 positions agree with TRBD2. Germline CDR1 and CDR2: SGHNT and YYREEE (reference sequence). V dropped 7 bases and J dropped 6; count of bases not matched to a gene: 6. The length of the CDR3 is 13 residues. The CDR3 DNA reads TGTGCCAGCGGGGGACTAGCAGAGGATACGCAGTATTTT. This codes for CASGGLAEDTQYF.

There are a few counts of this clone. The CDR3 region is CAWSVLGGAEAFF. The CDR3 bases are TGTGCCTGGAGTGTACTGGGAGGGGCTGAAGCTTTCTTT. The chain couples TRBV30 to TRBJ1-1; possibly TRBD1 for D (5 bases). The CDR3 is 13 residues long. CDR1 is GTSNPN and CDR2 is SVGIG in the germline V gene (reference sequence). Trimming shortened V by 0 bases and J by 6 bases, and 11 bases separated the two germline ends.

The chain recombines TRBV7-8 with TRBJ2-5; D is uncertain. The germline CDR1 and CDR2 sequences are SGHVS and FQNEAQ. V lost 5 bases and J lost 4, with 14 bases in between. This CDR3 has 14 residues. As DNA, the CDR3 is TGTGCCAGCAGCCCACGGTTGTCGGGAGAGACCCAGTACTTC. Translated, it gives CASSPRLSGETQYF.

The chain carries TRBV30 and TRBJ2-2; 7 positions match TRBD2. Germline lookup yields CDR1 GTSNPN and CDR2 SVGIG (reference sequence). After removal of 5 bases from V and 0 bases from J, the junction contained 12 bases not matched to a gene. The CDR3 is 17 residues long. The CDR3 region is CAWDPFIAGPNTGELFF. DNA of the CDR3: TGTGCCTGGGACCCGTTTATAGCGGGCCCGAACACCGGGGAGCTGTTTTTT.

This chain joins TRBV29-1 and TRBJ2-1; D is ambiguous. Trimming removed 3 bases from V and 3 bases from J, with 6 bases in between. The CDR3 extends over 12 amino acids. Looked up from germline, CDR1 is SQVTM and CDR2 is ANQGSEA. DNA of the CDR3: TGCAGCGTTGACAGGCACTACAATGAGCAGTTCTTC. The encoded protein is CSVDRHYNEQFF.

The chain joins TRBV5-6 to TRBJ2-1, with unresolved D. The V end lost 6 bases, the J end lost 2 bases, and 12 bases lay between the germline ends. Germline loops: CDR1 SGHDT, CDR2 YYEEEE. This CDR3 is 14 amino acids long. Here the CDR3 DNA reads TGTGCCAGCACTGGGCGGTTTGCCTACAATGAGCAGTTCTTC. Its translation: CASTGRFAYNEQFF.

The chain carries TRBV9 and TRBJ2-3, with 8 bases fitting TRBD2. The V gene end was trimmed by 0 bases and the J gene end by 0 bases; junction bases not matched to a gene: 3. Per germline, CDR1 SGDLS and CDR2 YYNGEE. This CDR3 contains 16 residues. CDR3 region: CASSVGTSTSTDTQYF. CDR3 nucleotides: TGTGCCAGCAGCGTAGGGACTAGCACAAGCACAGATACGCAGTATTTT.

V gene TRBV9 combines with J gene TRBJ2-7, with 10 positions matching TRBD2. This CDR3 is built from 14 residues. The junction had 0 bases not matched to a gene; V was cut back by 0 bases and J by 3 bases. In germline, CDR1 is SGDLS, CDR2 YYNGEE. In nucleotides, the CDR3 is TGTGCCAGCAGCGTAGCTAGCGGGGGCTACGAGCAGTACTTC. This gives the protein CASSVASGGYEQYF.

The V and J genes are TRBV28 and TRBJ1-1, with TRBD1 as a possible D gene (5 bases). CDR1 and CDR2 (germline): MDHEN, SYDVKM. This CDR3 is 15 amino acids long. Trimming removed 2 bases at V and 4 bases at J, with 14 bases between. The CDR3: CASSLSRAGGTEAFF. The CDR3 coding sequence is TGTGCCAGCAGTTTAAGCAGGGCTGGGGGCACTGAAGCTTTCTTT.

This chain joins TRBV4-3 and TRBJ2-6; D gene ambiguous. The V gene's germline CDR1 is LGHNA and CDR2 YSLEER. V was trimmed by 4 bases and J by 0 bases, leaving 4 bases between them. The CDR3 length is 14 residues. The CDR3 DNA sequence: TGCGCCAGCAGCCCATACTCTGGGGCCAACGTCCTGACTTTC. Translation gives CASSPYSGANVLTF.

The chain carries TRBV7-9 and TRBJ2-5; unclear D gene. The V gene lost 2 bases and the J gene lost 2 bases, with 18 bases spanning the gap. The CDR3 covers 17 residues. Germline V gene data show CDR1 as SEHNR and CDR2 as FQNEAQ (reference sequence). CDR3: CASSLLWQPSEQETQYF. DNA for the CDR3: TGTGCCAGCAGCTTACTCTGGCAGCCTAGTGAACAAGAGACCCAGTACTTC.

V is TRBV7-9 and J is TRBJ2-1; D may match TRBD1 or TRBD2 (6 bases each). This CDR3 is 15 amino acids long. Trimming left V 4 bases short and J 7 bases short, with 17 bases between. CDR1 SEHNR and CDR2 FQNEAQ come from the germline V gene (reference sequence). The DNA for the CDR3 is TGTGCCAGCAGCTCAACCTTAGGGGGGTGGAATGAGCAGTTCTTC. This gives the protein CASSSTLGGWNEQFF.

This clone was counted between two and nine times. The chain combines TRBV29-1 with TRBJ1-1; the D gene is possibly TRBD1 (6 bases). Trimming cost V 4 bases and J 7 bases, with 10 bases left between them. This CDR3 has 11 amino acids. Germline V gives CDR1 SQVTM, CDR2 ANQGSEA. The chain's CDR3 is CSVARGGEAFF. Written as DNA, the CDR3 is TGCAGCGTTGCCAGGGGCGGTGAAGCTTTCTTT.

The genes are TRBV29-1 and TRBJ2-5, with 9 bases lining up with TRBD1. Trimming cost V 7 bases and J 4 bases; bases outside gene matches: 1. The CDR3 length is 11 residues. Looked up from germline, CDR1 is SQVTM and CDR2 is ANQGSEA. CDR3 region: CSGQGVETQYF. As DNA, the CDR3 is TGCAGCGGACAGGGGGTAGAGACCCAGTACTTC.

This clone has just one count. This chain links TRBV20-1 with TRBJ1-3; D might be TRBD1 (6 bases). Trimming cost V 5 bases and J 11 bases, with 13 bases left between them. This CDR3 spans 11 amino acids. Germline V gene data show CDR1 as DFQATT and CDR2 as SNEGSKA (reference sequence). The CDR3 loop reads CSASPGQAIYF. In DNA form, the CDR3 reads TGCAGTGCTTCGCCGGGACAAGCCATATATTTT.

A few counts support this clone. The chain combines TRBV5-6 with TRBJ1-1, with no clear D. The CDR3 loop spans 15 amino acids. Germline CDR1 is SGHDT and CDR2 is YYEEEE. V was shortened by 4 bases and J by 5 bases, with 18 bases between the two germline ends. CDR3 region: CASSQDRVGVTEAFF. DNA for the CDR3: TGTGCCAGCAGCCAGGATCGTGTCGGGGTTACTGAAGCTTTCTTT.

The CDR3 DNA follows: TGCGCCAGCAGCTTTTTCCTTGGCGGGGGGACTAGCACAGATACGCAGTATTTT. Amino acids: CASSFFLGGGTSTDTQYF. The chain joins TRBV5-1 to TRBJ2-3; 8 bases map to TRBD2. There are 18 residues in the CDR3. Losses at the gene ends were 2 bases for V and 0 bases for J; bases not matched to a gene: 11. Germline values: CDR1 SGHRS, CDR2 YFSETQ.

This rearrangement joins TRBV5-1 to TRBJ1-1; D remains ambiguous. V dropped 0 bases and J dropped 0 bases, with 12 bases sitting between them. The CDR3 runs to 16 residues. CDR1 and CDR2 from the germline V gene are SGHRS and YFSETQ. This chain's CDR3 is CASSLETTNMNTEAFF. The CDR3 DNA reads as TGCGCCAGCAGCTTGGAAACAACAAACATGAACACTGAAGCTTTCTTT.

This clone appeared a single time. V is TRBV19 and J is TRBJ2-1, with 14 bases that match TRBD2. Germline V gene sequence: CDR1 LNHDA, CDR2 SQIVND (reference sequence). V shed 6 bases, J shed 10 bases, and the junction held 11 bases outside the gene matches. The CDR3 runs to 16 residues. The CDR3 protein is CASRVSGTSGGSEQFF. As DNA, the CDR3 is TGTGCCAGTAGGGTTTCCGGGACTAGCGGGGGCTCGGAGCAGTTCTTC.

The rearrangement joins TRBV29-1 to TRBJ2-1, with 9 bases fitting TRBD2. The CDR3 loop spans 14 amino acids. Germline-derived CDR1 and CDR2 are SQVTM and ANQGSEA. V lost 4 bases and J lost 4; bases outside the gene matches: 5. CDR3 nucleotide sequence: TGCAGCGTTGGGGGGGGACTAGCATACAATGAGCAGTTCTTC. Amino acids: CSVGGGLAYNEQFF.

As DNA, the CDR3 is TGTGCCAGCAGCTTCGGCGGCTTCCAAGAGACCCAGTACTTC. The encoded protein is CASSFGGFQETQYF. This chain joins TRBV5-6 and TRBJ2-5; D unclear. Deletions cut 2 bases from V and 1 base from J, with 9 bases between. The length of the CDR3 is 14 residues. Germline CDR1 is SGHDT and CDR2 is YYEEEE.

The V call is TRBV7-2, the J call TRBJ2-5, with 13 bases lining up with TRBD2. V shed 8 bases, J shed 5 bases, and the junction held 8 bases outside the gene matches. Germline CDR1 is SGHTA and CDR2 is FQGNSA. This CDR3 region has 15 residues. The CDR3 DNA reads TGTGCCAGCTGCACTAGCGGGAGGGCCTGGGAGACCCAGTACTTC. Translation: CASCTSGRAWETQYF.

The V call is TRBV7-9, the J call TRBJ2-2; no clear D gene. Deletions cut 4 bases from V and 4 bases from J, with 7 bases between. The CDR3 is 13 amino acids. Germline assignment: CDR1 SEHNR and CDR2 FQNEAQ (reference sequence). The CDR3 is CASSSMGTGELFF. The CDR3 DNA is TGTGCCAGCAGCTCCATGGGCACCGGGGAGCTGTTTTTT.

This clone was observed a single time. This chain uses TRBV4-1 with TRBJ2-2; D might be TRBD2 (6 bases). Germline V gives CDR1 MGHRA, CDR2 YSYEKL. V was pared by 4 bases and J by 4 bases, with 10 bases between. The CDR3 loop spans 14 amino acids. The CDR3 reads CASSLASATGELFF. The CDR3 bases are TGCGCCAGCAGCCTTGCTAGCGCCACCGGGGAGCTGTTTTTT.

The rearrangement links TRBV18 to TRBJ2-5; the D gene is possibly TRBD1 (5 bases). The CDR3 covers 13 residues. Between the trimmed V and J ends, which lost 6 bases and 0 bases, there was a span of 8 bases. Looked up from germline, CDR1 is KGHSH and CDR2 is LQKENI. The CDR3 region is CASSKGNQETQYF. In DNA form, the CDR3 reads TGTGCCAGCTCTAAGGGGAACCAAGAGACCCAGTACTTC.

In its sample, this clone was seen once. This chain uses TRBV29-1 with TRBJ1-2; no clear D gene. This CDR3 contains 12 residues. The V gene lost 0 bases and the J gene lost 8 bases, with 10 bases spanning the gap. The germline V gene has CDR1 SQVTM and CDR2 ANQGSEA. This CDR3 reads CSVEEATGGYTF. As DNA, the CDR3 is TGCAGCGTTGAAGAAGCTACGGGGGGCTACACCTTC.

This clone was picked up a small number of times. The chain carries TRBV7-9 and TRBJ1-2; TRBD1 matches at 7 bases. This CDR3 is 13 amino acids long. Per the germline V gene, CDR1 is SEHNR and CDR2 is FQNEAQ (reference sequence). V shed 5 bases, J shed 8 bases, and the junction held 8 bases outside the gene matches. The CDR3 bases are TGTGCCAGCAGCCTCGGGACAGTCGGAGGCTACACCTTC. It specifies CASSLGTVGGYTF.

In the case of this clone: With only one base between it and a far larger clone, this is likely a read error. Other DNA sequences of this sample code for an identical CDR3. The V call is TRBV7-9, the J call TRBJ2-7, with unresolved D. V gave up 5 bases and J gave up 4 bases, with 9 bases separating them. CDR1 is SEHNR, CDR2 FQNEAQ, per germline (reference sequence). The CDR3 totals 12 residues. CDR3 sequence: CASSQDSYEQYF. The CDR3 bases are TGTGCCAGCAGCCAAGATAGTTACGAGCAGTACTTC.

The chain links TRBV9 to TRBJ1-5; D unresolved. Germline-derived CDR1 and CDR2 are SGDLS and YYNGEE. The ends were cut back, 7 bases at V and 7 bases at J, with 12 bases in the middle. The CDR3 contains 12 residues. DNA of the CDR3: TGTGCCAGCGGTCCGGCAACCCAGCCCCAGCATTTT. It is translated as CASGPATQPQHF. Full variable domain (outside the CDR3, taken from reference TRBV9 and TRBJ1-5): DSGVTQTPKHLITATGQRVTLRCSPRSGDLSVYWYQQSLDQGLQFLIQYYNGEERAKGNILERFSAQQFPDLHSELNLSSLELGDSALYFCASGPATQPQHFGDGTRLSIL.

V and J are TRBV7-8 and TRBJ1-2; no definite D call. This CDR3 has 15 residues. Germline loops: CDR1 SGHVS, CDR2 FQNEAQ. V lost 1 base to trimming and J lost 2 bases, with 11 bases between them. CDR3 in DNA: TGTGCCAGCAGCTTAGTGGGTCTCAGCAACTATGGCTACACCTTC. As protein: CASSLVGLSNYGYTF.